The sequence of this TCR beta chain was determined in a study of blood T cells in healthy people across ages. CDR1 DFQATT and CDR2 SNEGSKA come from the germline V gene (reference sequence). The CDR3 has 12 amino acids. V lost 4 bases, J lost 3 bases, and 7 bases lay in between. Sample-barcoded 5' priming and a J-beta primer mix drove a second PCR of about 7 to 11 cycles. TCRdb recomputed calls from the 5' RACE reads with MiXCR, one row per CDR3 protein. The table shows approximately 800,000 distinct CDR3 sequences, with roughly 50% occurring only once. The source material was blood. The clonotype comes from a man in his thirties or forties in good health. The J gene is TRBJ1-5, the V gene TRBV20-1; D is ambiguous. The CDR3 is CSATVINQPQHF. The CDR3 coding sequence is TGCAGTGCTACGGTAATCAATCAGCCCCAGCATTTT.